The TCR beta chain under discussion was sequenced for a study of T cells in Graves' hyperthyroidism and ophthalmopathy. Study results and limitations: Most thyroid-expanded clonotypes above 0.001 were also found in blood.

Comment on this clonotype: The antigen remains unidentified.

What was amplified from RNA transcripts were TCR beta CDR3 regions. When the TCR CDR3 underwent first-round RT-PCR, the HTBI primer set was used. Each CDR3 protein gets one entry after TCRdb re-called the multiplex PCR reads with MiXCR. This repertoire shows hundreds of thousands of distinct CDR3 sequences, under 45% found once; its top ten account for less than 40%. Trimming removed 5 bases from V and 7 bases from J, with 14 bases in between. This CDR3 contains 13 residues. Per the germline V gene, CDR1 is MNHEY and CDR2 is SVGAGI. The sequence was obtained from a woman between 40 and 50 years old with Graves' hyperthyroidism. The chain carries TRBV6-5 and TRBJ1-2; no reliable D call. The source material was blood. CDR3 in amino acids: CASSIDPMAGYTF. In nucleotides, the CDR3 is TGTGCCAGCAGTATTGACCCAATGGCTGGCTACACCTTC.